A single T cell receptor beta chain is shown here with its context. This clonotype has just one count. This receptor's antigen is unknown. Base qualities are missing; no much larger clone stands one base away. Evidence from one read is weak. The TCR beta CDR3 regions were amplified from RNA transcripts. For the first round of RT-PCR on the TCR CDR3, the HTBI primer set was used together with the Qiagen OneStep RT-PCR kit. A second multiplex PCR round built the libraries, followed by size selection and purification. The libraries were sequenced on an Illumina HiSeq2000 using paired-end 100 bp reads. For the original study's pipeline: Raw data were processed with SOAPnuke, discarding reads with adapters, uncalled bases, mean Phred below 15, or no exact constant-primer or identifier match. High-quality paired reads were merged with COPE v1.2.5, and unique nucleotide sequences were defined as clonotypes. Clonotypes were aligned to IMGT TRBV, TRBD and TRBJ reference segments using MiTCR v1.1. Analysis was restricted to V-J combinations with a frequency above 0.0001, which covered roughly 99% of repertoires. The TCS score was defined as the ratio of F50 (clonal expansion) to E x V (chaos), calculated using BLOSUM62-based TCRdist between CDR3 peptides within each V-J. Welch's t-statistics and random forest reduced roughly 500 V-J features to 10 to 15, which were used in a naive Bayes classifier (R e1071). Thyroid-blood repertoire similarity was quantified with the Morisita-Horn index. The raw public data were reprocessed by TCRdb itself: fastp quality trimming at Q25, MiXCR clonotype calling, in-frame beta chains only. Identical CDR3 proteins give one entry, which carries the most common genes and DNA. The V and J calls and clone size are TCRdb's, not the authors'. The sample table shows roughly 500,000 distinct CDR3 sequences, and about half are seen once. The ten most abundant clones make up over 15% of the sample.

The data originate from a study of T cells in Graves' hyperthyroidism and ophthalmopathy (dated by TCRdb to 2018 to 2020). At the level of the whole study: To identify TCR V-J signatures that set the groups apart, the researchers used a discovery cohort of more than 95 patients, made up of roughly 45 with Graves' ophthalmopathy and 55 to 65 with stable Graves' hyperthyroidism. An independent validation cohort of under 20 hyperthyroidism patients and about 15 patients who later progressed to ophthalmopathy tested prospective prediction of ophthalmopathy. The 75 to 100 discovery patients were randomly divided into training and test sets at a 7:3 ratio. Thyroid tissue and blood T-cell repertoires from roughly six Graves' hyperthyroidism patients were also compared in the study. Once sampling was done, hyperthyroidism patients were given methimazole at a starting dose of 30 mg daily, whereas ophthalmopathy patients were given high-dose intravenous methylprednisolone. The paper describes TCR Vbeta CDR3 sequencing of 135 peripheral blood samples, made up of approximately 40 ophthalmopathy patients, some 80 hyperthyroidism patients and some 17 progressor patients. The research as a whole found: No statistical method was used to fix the sample size in advance, and group allocation was not hidden from the investigators. Most expanded thyroid clonotypes (frequency above 0.001) were also detected in blood, suggesting blood repertoires may reflect thyroid immune responses. A 13 V-J signature model separated ophthalmopathy from stable hyperthyroidism, with roughly 88% sensitivity and roughly 81% specificity in cross-validation and 80%/75% in testing. In validation, the model predicted progression to ophthalmopathy a median of roughly 6.5 months before onset, with approximately 68% sensitivity and nearly 75% specificity.

Exclusion was applied to patients with uncontrolled infections, other autoimmune diseases, pregnancy or lactation. Diagnoses relied on clinical symptoms, serum thyroxine and TRAb, thyroid ultrasound and orbital computed tomography. Total RNA was extracted using Trizol reagent, and RNA quality was assessed on an Agilent 2100 Bioanalyzer. The CDR3 covers 15 residues, taking in both the cysteine and the phenylalanine. Solely the CDR3 DNA is kept, with 45 bases framed from the first base. Relative to germline, V is 6 bases shorter and J is 10 bases shorter, with 19 bases between their ends. Here the chain combines TRBV12-3 or TRBV12-4 and TRBJ2-6; the D gene is tentatively TRBD1 or TRBD2, each matching 7 bases. This receptor was obtained from an adult woman with Graves' disease, either hyperthyroidism or ophthalmopathy (not recorded which). The sample was peripheral blood or thyroid tissue (not recorded which). In nucleotides, the sequence is TGTGCCAGCAGCTCACGGGGCAGGGGGGGTAACGTCCTGACTTTC. It translates as CASSSRGRGGNVLTF.